Each of the 29 T cell receptor beta chains below was sequenced from the same sample in a study of post-analysis software for immune sequencing data. General study findings and limits: The five TRBV segments detected at higher frequency in patients than in controls included TRBV5-6, TRBV5-1 and TRBV20-1.

Which antigens these TCRs recognize remains unknown. TCR beta cDNA libraries included unique molecular identifiers. TCRdb recomputed calls from the PCR reads with MiXCR, one row per CDR3 protein. This table has hundreds of thousands of distinct CDR3 sequences, approximately 45% appearing once. The sequenced sample consisted of blood. All receptors come from a girl aged 5-17 years with multiple sclerosis.

This chain uses TRBV5-1 with TRBJ1-1, with TRBD1 matching over 10 bases. Germline CDR1 and CDR2: SGHRS and YFSETQ. With V trimmed by 3 bases and J by 5 bases, 4 bases remained unmatched. This CDR3 is 14 amino acids long. CDR3 DNA sequence: TGCGCCAGCAGCTCTCAGGGACAGGGGACTGAAGCTTTCTTT. It specifies CASSSQGQGTEAFF.

This clonotype occurred a few times. The rearrangement joins TRBV12-3 or TRBV12-4 to TRBJ1-2, with unresolved D. This CDR3 has 15 residues. V was cut by 6 bases and J by 0 bases, with 14 bases left in between. The CDR3, as DNA: TGTGCCAGCAGCCCAACCTCGACTACTAACTATGGCTACACCTTC. It translates to CASSPTSTTNYGYTF.

V and J are TRBV5-1 and TRBJ1-4, with D possibly being TRBD1 (5 bases). CDR1 and CDR2 (germline): SGHRS, YFSETQ. CDR3 size: 15 residues. V was trimmed by 4 bases and J by 5 bases, leaving 15 bases between them. The CDR3 sequence is CASSPSWGVNEKLFF. In DNA, the CDR3 is TGCGCCAGCAGCCCGTCCTGGGGGGTAAATGAAAAACTGTTTTTT.

The chain uses TRBV29-1 and TRBJ2-5, with D hard to call. Germline V gene sequence: CDR1 SQVTM, CDR2 ANQGSEA. The V gene lost 1 base and the J gene lost 0 bases, with 9 bases spanning the gap. The CDR3 is 14 amino acids. CDR3 residues: CSVEGGIHQETQYF. Here the CDR3 DNA reads TGCAGCGTTGAAGGTGGGATCCACCAAGAGACCCAGTACTTC.

V gene TRBV5-1 combines with J gene TRBJ2-7; a weak D match, TRBD2 (6 bases). Trimming pared 7 bases from V and 5 bases from J, leaving 19 bases between. The length of the CDR3 is 14 residues. In germline, CDR1 is SGHRS, CDR2 YFSETQ. CDR3 sequence: CASATTRGSHEQYF. The CDR3 DNA is TGCGCCAGCGCTACGACTAGAGGTTCCCACGAGCAGTACTTC.

This chain joins TRBV6-6 and TRBJ1-6; TRBD1 matches at 8 bases. V lost 3 bases to trimming and J lost 5 bases; unmatched junction nucleotides: 3. The CDR3 contains 15 residues. Germline V gives CDR1 MNHNY, CDR2 SVGAGI (reference sequence). The CDR3 region is CASSYSGGNNSPLHF. The CDR3 DNA is TGTGCCAGCAGTTATTCAGGGGGCAATAATTCACCCCTCCACTTT.

The rearrangement uses TRBV5-1 and TRBJ2-7; TRBD1 might be the D (6 bases). Germline loops: CDR1 SGHRS, CDR2 YFSETQ. The length of the CDR3 is 13 residues. V was cut by 3 bases and J by 3 bases, with 10 bases left in between. The CDR3 coding sequence is TGCGCCAGCAGCTATGGGACAAGCTACGAGCAGTACTTC. Amino acid sequence: CASSYGTSYEQYF.

To note about this clonotype: Germline and junction disagree at one end, which may indicate a read error. The chain combines TRBV27 with TRBJ2-4; D is possibly TRBD2 (6 bases). The CDR3 spans 16 residues. Germline lookup yields CDR1 MNHEY and CDR2 SMNVEV (reference sequence). CDR3 region: CASSLGSGIAKNIQHF. The CDR3 region has the DNA TGTGCCAGCAGTTTAGGTAGCGGAATAGCCAAAAACATTCAGCACTTC.

This clonotype has a handful of counts. V gene TRBV4-1 combines with J gene TRBJ2-7, with 10 bases lining up with TRBD2. The germline V gene encodes CDR1 MGHRA and CDR2 YSYEKL. Trimming at V came to 4 bases and at J to 6 bases, leaving 6 bases not matched to a gene. The CDR3 consists of 14 residues. The CDR3 nucleotides read TGCGCCAGCAGCCGGACTAGCGGAGATAGCGAGCAGTACTTC. Its protein is CASSRTSGDSEQYF.

This clonotype came up a few times. The chain couples TRBV4-1 to TRBJ2-1; D not resolved. CDR1 is MGHRA and CDR2 is YSYEKL in the germline V gene. The CDR3 consists of 13 residues. The V end was cut by 2 bases, the J end by 4 bases, with 6 bases between. CDR3 in DNA: TGCGCCAGCAGCCAATTCAGGTACAATGAGCAGTTCTTC. Its protein product is CASSQFRYNEQFF.

The rearrangement links TRBV10-3 to TRBJ2-5, with 8 bases identical to TRBD2. J lost 4 bases, V lost 4 bases, and 5 bases had no gene match. From germline, CDR1 is ENHRY and CDR2 SYGVKD. This CDR3 spans 14 amino acids. CDR3 loop: CAISVAGGGETQYF. CDR3 nucleotide sequence: TGTGCCATCAGTGTTGCGGGAGGAGGAGAGACCCAGTACTTC.

This clonotype turned up a few times. The chain joins TRBV20-1 to TRBJ2-1; 8 bases fit TRBD2. CDR1 DFQATT and CDR2 SNEGSKA come from the germline V gene (reference sequence). CDR3 length equals 17 residues. Germline trimming cut 1 base from V and 1 base from J; bases unmatched to any gene: 9. The CDR3 DNA sequence: TGCAGTGCTAGAGTCATCGGGAGGGCCGGGTCCTACAATGAGCAGTTCTTC. Amino acids: CSARVIGRAGSYNEQFF.

The chain employs TRBV28 and TRBJ2-3, with D unresolved. The germline V and J ends were trimmed by 8 bases and 7 bases, with 16 bases remaining between them. Per the germline V gene, CDR1 is MDHEN and CDR2 is SYDVKM. The CDR3 contains 13 residues. In DNA form, the CDR3 reads TGTGCCAGCCGGAGTGGGTCCCACTATACGCAGTATTTT. Translated, it gives CASRSGSHYTQYF.

This clonotype was seen only once. J is TRBJ2-3 and V is TRBV20-1; 10 bases agree with TRBD2. V shed 6 bases and J 6 bases; nucleotides not matched to a gene: 9. Germline-derived CDR1 and CDR2 are DFQATT and SNEGSKA (reference sequence). The CDR3 has 14 amino acids. This CDR3 is CSAVGLSGRDTQYF. CDR3 in DNA: TGCAGTGCCGTGGGACTTAGCGGGAGGGATACGCAGTATTTT.

The chain links TRBV29-1 to TRBJ1-1; D is perhaps TRBD1 (6 bases). Between the trimmed V and J ends, which lost 3 bases and 11 bases, there was a span of 16 bases. The V gene's germline CDR1 is SQVTM and CDR2 ANQGSEA. CDR3 size: 12 residues. Here the CDR3 DNA reads TGCAGCGTTGAGGGGGGCAGGGATGGCGCTTTCTTT. This sequence encodes CSVEGGRDGAFF.

The chain has TRBV9 and TRBJ2-5, with D possibly matching TRBD1 (5 bases). Trimming took 0 bases from V and 0 from J, leaving 12 bases between them. Germline assignment: CDR1 SGDLS and CDR2 YYNGEE. CDR3 length equals 16 residues. CDR3 sequence reads: CASSVATGSYQETQYF. In DNA, the CDR3 is TGTGCCAGCAGCGTAGCTACAGGATCCTACCAAGAGACCCAGTACTTC.

The sample holds a few counts of this clonotype. J is TRBJ1-2 and V is TRBV20-1; D gene ambiguous. V lost 1 base and J 0 bases, leaving 3 bases between the germline ends. Germline CDR1 DFQATT, CDR2 SNEGSKA (reference sequence). CDR3 length equals 12 residues. CDR3 sequence (DNA): TGCAGTGCTAGAGGAACTAACTATGGCTACACCTTC. Translating gives CSARGTNYGYTF.

The CDR3 loop reads CASREGLALYNEQFF. CDR3 coding DNA: TGTGCCAGCAGGGAGGGACTAGCCCTCTACAATGAGCAGTTCTTC. This chain links TRBV7-2 with TRBJ2-1, with 9 bases identical to TRBD2. The trim removed 6 bases at V and 3 bases at J, leaving 6 bases unmatched. The CDR3 contains 15 residues. The germline V gene has CDR1 SGHTA and CDR2 FQGNSA. The full variable domain, rest sourced from reference TRBV7-2 and TRBJ2-1, is GAGVSQSPSNKVTEKGKDVELRCDPISGHTALYWYRQSLGQGLEFLIYFQGNSAPDKSGLPSDRFSAERTGGSVSTLTIQRTQQEDSAVYLCASREGLALYNEQFFGPGTRLTVL.

This clonotype was counted a few times. The chain carries TRBV9 and TRBJ2-3; a weak D match, TRBD2 (5 bases). Germline CDR1 is SGDLS and CDR2 is YYNGEE. Trimming left V 0 bases short and J 3 bases short, with 14 bases between. The CDR3 totals 16 residues. The CDR3 loop is CASSVDGVGWTDTQYF. DNA of the CDR3: TGTGCCAGCAGCGTAGACGGGGTAGGATGGACAGATACGCAGTATTTT.

This clonotype has only a few counts. The gene calls are TRBV7-6 and TRBJ1-1, with D unclear. V was cut by 1 base and J by 6 bases, with 15 bases left in between. Germline CDR1 reads SGHVS; CDR2 reads FNYEAQ. The CDR3 is 15 residues long. CDR3: CASSLVPLTTAEAFF. The DNA for the CDR3 is TGTGCCAGCAGCTTAGTCCCCCTAACGACGGCTGAAGCTTTCTTT.

V and J are TRBV10-3 and TRBJ2-3; 11 bases are shared with TRBD2. Trimming took 9 bases from V and 2 from J; bases not matched to a gene: 1. CDR1 and CDR2 from the germline V gene are ENHRY and SYGVKD. This CDR3 comprises 13 residues. CDR3 sequence reads: CAILAGDTDTQYF. CDR3 sequence (DNA): TGTGCCATACTAGCGGGGGACACAGATACGCAGTATTTT.

The genes are TRBV12-3 or TRBV12-4 and TRBJ2-5; maybe TRBD2 (5 bases). The J call is doubtful: the DNA matches TRBJ2-7 better. The CDR3 runs 11 residues. The CDR3 coding sequence is TGTGCCAGCACCGGTGAGGGCGAGCAGTACTTC. Translation gives CASTGEGEQYF.

The V and J genes are TRBV29-1 and TRBJ2-1; 7 bases align to TRBD1. J gave up 3 bases and V 7 bases, and 6 bases lay outside the gene matches. Germline V CDR1 and CDR2: SQVTM, ANQGSEA. The CDR3 spans 13 residues. CDR3 DNA: TGCAGCGCTCAGGGGGAGAGCTACAATGAGCAGTTCTTC. Translation gives CSAQGESYNEQFF.

The rearrangement uses TRBV15 and TRBJ2-7; no clear D. Between the trimmed V and J ends, which lost 0 bases and 0 bases, there was a span of 6 bases. Germline V gene lookup returns CDR1 LNHNV and CDR2 YYDKDF (reference sequence). There are 14 residues in the CDR3. CDR3 DNA: TGTGCCACCAGCAGAGACGGTTACTCCTACGAGCAGTACTTC. Protein sequence: CATSRDGYSYEQYF.

This clonotype is a singleton in its sample. The chain couples TRBV7-2 to TRBJ2-1; 8 bases fit TRBD1. J was trimmed by 13 bases and V by 3 bases; bases with no gene match: 11. CDR3 length: 14 amino acids. Per the germline V gene, CDR1 is SGHTA and CDR2 is FQGNSA. CDR3 DNA sequence: TGTGCCAGCAGCTTCCACAGGGGGGAAGAGACCCAGTTCTTC. Translation: CASSFHRGEETQFF.

The rearrangement links TRBV20-1 to TRBJ1-1; no firm D call. V lost 1 base and J lost 1, with 13 bases in between. CDR1 DFQATT and CDR2 SNEGSKA come from the germline V gene (reference sequence). The CDR3 has 15 residues. The CDR3 is CSARGWRRGNTEAFF. The CDR3 coding sequence is TGCAGTGCTAGAGGGTGGAGGCGGGGGAACACTGAAGCTTTCTTT.

The V gene is TRBV28, the J gene TRBJ2-3; TRBD2 matches 11 bases. This CDR3 contains 23 residues. After removal of 4 bases from V and 2 bases from J, the junction contained 26 bases not matched to a gene. CDR1 MDHEN and CDR2 SYDVKM come from the germline V gene. The CDR3 DNA follows: TGTGCCAGCAGTTCGGTTTCGAGACAGGGGAAGGAGCTAGCGGGAGGCTTCACAGATACGCAGTATTTT. Encoded protein: CASSSVSRQGKELAGGFTDTQYF.

The chain couples TRBV29-1 to TRBJ1-2; possibly TRBD1 for D (6 bases). V lost 6 bases and J 7 bases, leaving 18 bases between the germline ends. The CDR3 runs 13 residues. Germline V gene sequence: CDR1 SQVTM, CDR2 ANQGSEA. CDR3 bases: TGCAGCGTGGAACTCCCGTCAGGGGCTGGCTACACCTTC. Its protein product is CSVELPSGAGYTF. Full variable domain (rest looked up from reference TRBV29-1 and TRBJ1-2): SAVISQKPSRDICQRGTSLTIQCQVDSQVTMMFWYRQQPGQSLTLIATANQGSEATYESGFVIDKFPISRPNLTFSTLTVSNMSPEDSSIYLCSVELPSGAGYTFGSGTRLTVV.

The CDR3 region is CASSLPQGADTGELFF. Here the CDR3 DNA reads TGTGCCAGCAGCTTACCACAGGGGGCCGACACCGGGGAGCTGTTTTTT. The genes are TRBV7-6 and TRBJ2-2, with 9 bases matching TRBD1. V lost 2 bases and J lost 3; bases outside the gene matches: 4. Germline V lookup: CDR1 SGHVS, CDR2 FNYEAQ. The CDR3 has 16 residues. The full variable domain, in which reference TRBV7-6 and TRBJ2-2 provide the parts outside the CDR3, is GAGVSQSPRYKVTKRGQDVALRCDPISGHVSLYWYRQALGQGPEFLTYFNYEAQQDKSGLPNDRFSAERPEGSISTLTIQRTEQRDSAMYRCASSLPQGADTGELFFGEGSRLTVL.